A selection of T cell receptor beta chains follows, all from one sample in a study of shared clonotypes between healthy human individuals. The table came from immunoSEQ multiplex PCR; TCRdb's copy has only in-frame clones and leaves some out. Seen here are about 710,000 clones, 73% observed once, and the top ten hold around 1.8%. Sequencing was done on a sample of memory CD4+ T cells sorted from blood. The receptors were gathered from a woman in her 30s in good health. CDR3s include the opening cysteine and the closing phenylalanine or tryptophan. The D gene is left open where the match is weak. Some rows have no size entry. The others give once, few or many, or a class for an expanded clone.

j_gene | d_gene | abundance | v_gene | CDR3nt | CDR3aa
TRBJ2-7 | NA | NA | TRBV6-1 | TGTGCCAGCAGAACAGGACCCTCCTACGAGCAGTACTTC | CASRTGPSYEQYF
TRBJ1-2 | TRBD1 | NA | TRBV29-1 | TGCAGCGTTGGGCCACCCGGGACAGGGATTAACTATGGCTACACCTTC | CSVGPPGTGINYGYTF
TRBJ2-7 | TRBD1 | once | TRBV28 | TGTGCCAGCACTTCGGGACAGGGTTCCTACGAGCAGTACTTC | CASTSGQGSYEQYF
TRBJ2-7 | NA | NA | TRBV19 | TGTGCCAGTAGTATCGGAGGGCGGGCGGTCGAGCAGTACTTC | CASSIGGRAVEQYF
TRBJ1-5 | NA | NA | TRBV27 | TGTGCCAGCAGTTCAGGGAATAGCAATCAGCCCCAGCATTTT | CASSSGNSNQPQHF
TRBJ1-2 | TRBD1 | NA | TRBV28 | TGTGCCAGCAGTGCTGGACAGGGGGTGTATGGCTACACCTTC | CASSAGQGVYGYTF
TRBJ2-3 | NA | NA | TRBV2 | TGTGCCAGCAGTGAACGAGTGGGAGGAGGGATCACAGATACGCAGTATTTT | CASSERVGGGITDTQYF
TRBJ1-4 | NA | NA | TRBV19 | TGTGCCAGCACTTATGTGGAAGGGATGGGAAAACTGTTTTTT | CASTYVEGMGKLFF
TRBJ1-1 | NA | NA | TRBV30 | TGTGCCTGGAGTGAAACAGCTATGACTGAAGCTTTCTTT | CAWSETAMTEAFF
TRBJ2-5 | TRBD2 | few | TRBV5-1 | TGCGCCAGCAGCTTAGAAGCGGGAGTTGCGGAGACCCAGTACTTC | CASSLEAGVAETQYF
TRBJ2-1 | NA | few | TRBV5-6 | TGTGCCAGCAGCTTGTTGGGGACCCGCTCCTACAATGAGCAGTTCTTC | CASSLLGTRSYNEQFF
TRBJ2-3 | TRBD2 | NA | TRBV5-1 | TGCGCCAGCAGCTTTAAAGCGGGAGATGGGGGCACAGATACGCAGTATTTT | CASSFKAGDGGTDTQYF
TRBJ2-3 | TRBD2 | NA | TRBV27 | TGTGCCAGCAGTTCCCACGGACTAGCGGGAGGGACAGATACGCAGTATTTT | CASSSHGLAGGTDTQYF
TRBJ1-2 | NA | NA | TRBV19 | TGTGCCAGTAGTATAGACCTAGAAACAGGTCGCTACACCTTC | CASSIDLETGRYTF
TRBJ2-5 | NA | NA | TRBV6-5 | TGTGCCAGCAGTTACAAGACGGGCATTGTGGCCCAGTACTTC | CASSYKTGIVAQYF
TRBJ2-2 | NA | once | TRBV5-8 | TGTGCCAGCAGCTTGGGTCGAGGTAGCAAGAACACCGGGGAGCTGTTTTTT | CASSLGRGSKNTGELFF
TRBJ2-1 | NA | few | TRBV7-9 | TGTGCCAGCAGCTTAGCGAGGGGCCGCAGGAATGAGCAGTTCTTC | CASSLARGRRNEQFF
TRBJ2-7 | NA | NA | TRBV6-5 | TGTGCCAGCAGTCCCCCGGGCCGCTACGAGCAGTACTTC | CASSPPGRYEQYF
TRBJ1-1 | NA | NA | TRBV19 | TGTGCCAGTAAATTCCAGGACATGATGAACACTGAAGCTTTCTTT | CASKFQDMMNTEAFF
TRBJ1-1 | NA | NA | TRBV2 | TGTGCCAGCAGTGATCGCGCAGGGAACACTGAAGCTTTCTTT | CASSDRAGNTEAFF
TRBJ2-5 | TRBD2 | NA | TRBV11-1 | TGTGCCAGCAGTTACCGACTAGCGGAGACCCAGTACTTC | CASSYRLAETQYF
TRBJ2-4 | TRBD2 | NA | TRBV6-5 | TGTGCCAGCAGGGGAGCGGGGACAGCCAAAAACATTCAGTACTTC | CASRGAGTAKNIQYF
TRBJ2-3 | TRBD2 | few | TRBV7-6 | TGTGCCAGCAGCTTAGGCGCTAGCGGGAACACAGATACGCAGTATTTT | CASSLGASGNTDTQYF
TRBJ1-1 | NA | NA | TRBV28 | TGTGCCAGCAGTTCACACCAGGGGCCCACTGAAGCTTTCTTT | CASSSHQGPTEAFF
TRBJ1-1 | NA | NA | TRBV7-9 | TGTGCCAGCAGCTCCGGACAGTTGAACACTGAAGCTTTCTTT | CASSSGQLNTEAFF
TRBJ2-5 | TRBD2 | few | TRBV29-1 | TGCAGCGTTTCGACAGGGACTAGCGGATTCCAAGAGACCCAGTACTTC | CSVSTGTSGFQETQYF
TRBJ1-2 | NA | NA | TRBV5-1 | TGCGCCAGCAGCTTGGGAATGGAGCCAGCTAACTATGGCTACACCTTC | CASSLGMEPANYGYTF
TRBJ1-5 | NA | NA | TRBV19 | TGTGCCAGTAGTATTCGGGGGAATCAGCCCCAGCATTTT | CASSIRGNQPQHF
TRBJ1-1 | TRBD1 | NA | TRBV5-1 | TGCGCCAGCAGCTTGTCACCGCTCGACAGGGACACTGAAGCTTTCTTT | CASSLSPLDRDTEAFF
TRBJ1-3 | NA | NA | TRBV5-4 | TGTGCCAGCAGCTTGGATCCAGGAGGGGCCTCTGGAAACACCATATATTTT | CASSLDPGGASGNTIYF
TRBJ2-2 | NA | NA | TRBV5-1 | TGCGCCAGCAGCTTGAAGGTGGGAGTGGAAACCGGGGAGCTGTTTTTT | CASSLKVGVETGELFF
TRBJ1-4 | TRBD1 | NA | TRBV5-6 | TGTGCCAGCAGATTGACAGGGGTCGCCAATGAAAAACTGTTTTTT | CASRLTGVANEKLFF
TRBJ2-5 | NA | once | TRBV11-2 | TGTGCCAGCAGTCGAAAGTATCTAGGCCACCAAGAGACCCAGTACTTC | CASSRKYLGHQETQYF
TRBJ2-7 | TRBD1 | NA | TRBV10-2 | TGCGCCAGCTTCGGACAGGCCTACGAGCAGTACTTC | CASFGQAYEQYF
TRBJ2-2 | TRBD1 | NA | TRBV5-1 | TGCGCCAGCAGCCGTTGGGGACAGGCGTCCACCGGGGAGCTGTTTTTT | CASSRWGQASTGELFF
TRBJ2-3 | TRBD2 | few | TRBV7-3 | TGTGCCAGCAGCTCAAGAGCGGGGAGTGAGACAGATACGCAGTATTTT | CASSSRAGSETDTQYF
TRBJ2-5 | TRBD2 | NA | TRBV6-5 | TGTGCCAGCACTACGTGGGGGGAGGGACAGACCCAGTACTTC | CASTTWGEGQTQYF
TRBJ1-5 | TRBD1 | NA | TRBV28 | TGTGCCAGCACAACAGGGGGAGGAAATCAGCCCCAGCATTTT | CASTTGGGNQPQHF
TRBJ1-1 | TRBD1 | NA | TRBV10-2 | TGCGCCAGCAGTGACAGGGGGGCCACTGAAGCTTTCTTT | CASSDRGATEAFF
TRBJ2-7 | TRBD2 | NA | TRBV7-2 | TGTGCCAGCAGCCCGGGACTAGCGTCCTACGAGCAGTACTTC | CASSPGLASYEQYF
TRBJ2-3 | TRBD2 | NA | TRBV28 | TGTGCCAGCAGTTTAAGCGGGAGTGGGGGTTTGACGCAGTATTTT | CASSLSGSGGLTQYF
TRBJ1-1 | NA | few | TRBV18 | TGTGCCAGCTATCTGGACAGTAGGTCATTAGAAGCTTTCTTT | CASYLDSRSLEAFF
TRBJ1-4 | NA | few | TRBV5-1 | TGCGCCAGCAGCTTGGCCGGAACAACTAATGAAAAACTGTTTTTT | CASSLAGTTNEKLFF
TRBJ1-1 | NA | NA | TRBV28 | TGTGCCAGCAGCCTTAGGGATATGAACACTGAAGCTTTCTTT | CASSLRDMNTEAFF
TRBJ1-2 | NA | NA | TRBV5-1 | TGCGCCAGCAGCCCCGAATTCTATGGCTACACCTTC | CASSPEFYGYTF
TRBJ2-5 | TRBD2 | NA | TRBV7-8 | TGTGCCAGCAGCTCCCCCGGACTAGGGAACCAAGAGACCCAGTACTTC | CASSSPGLGNQETQYF
TRBJ2-1 | NA | once | TRBV11-2 | TGTGCCAGCAGCTTAGATCTTGCTGGACCGCCAAAACAGTTCTTC | CASSLDLAGPPKQFF
TRBJ2-3 | NA | NA | TRBV18 | TGTGCCAGCTCACCAGTGGCGGAAACGACAGATACGCAGTATTTT | CASSPVAETTDTQYF
TRBJ2-5 | TRBD1 | NA | TRBV5-1 | TGCGCCAGCAGCTTGGCGGGACAGGGTGGGGAGACCCAGTACTTC | CASSLAGQGGETQYF
TRBJ2-3 | NA | NA | TRBV12-2 | TGTGCAAGTCGCCCAACTAATCGGCCACAGGGTGGGAGCACAGATACGCAGTATTTT | CASRPTNRPQGGSTDTQYF
TRBJ2-1 | TRBD2 | NA | TRBV6-6 | TGTGCCAGCAGTTCTAGCGGGAGCGGGAATGAGCAGTTCTTC | CASSSSGSGNEQFF